The rows below give T cell receptor beta chains drawn from one sample of a study of blood T cell repertoires in COVID-19. The repertoire was sequenced with immunoSEQ multiplex PCR; TCRdb's copy has only in-frame clones and lacks some. This table has approximately 220,000 clones, 85% to 90% appearing once. The sequenced material came from PBMCs or T cells enriched from blood (not recorded which). These TCRs come from a woman in her twenties or thirties with acute COVID-19. The CDR3 runs from the conserved cysteine through the conserved F or W. D genes are given only for firm matches. Where a row states a size, it is once, few, many or the class of an expanded clone; other rows omit it.

TRBD1	NA	TRBV29-1	TRBJ1-2	CSVNKAGGNYGYTF	TGCAGCGTCAACAAAGCAGGGGGTAACTATGGCTACACCTTC
TRBD2	NA	TRBV6-5	TRBJ2-7	CASSYSLSGGGYEQYF	TGTGCCAGCAGTTACTCTTTAAGCGGGGGGGGCTACGAGCAGTACTTC
NA	once	TRBV9	TRBJ2-3	CASSVAGLHTDTQYF	TGTGCCAGCAGCGTAGCGGGACTGCACACAGATACGCAGTATTTT
TRBD1	NA	TRBV5-8	TRBJ2-7	CASSPTGAVSHEQYF	TGTGCCAGCAGCCCGACAGGGGCAGTTTCCCACGAGCAGTACTTC
NA	NA	TRBV19	TRBJ2-1	CASSIVEVVAYNEQFF	TGTGCCAGTAGTATAGTCGAGGTGGTGGCCTACAATGAGCAGTTCTTC
NA	NA	TRBV7-8	TRBJ1-6	CASSASLPPTGYSPLHF	TGTGCCAGCAGCGCATCCCTACCACCGACAGGATATTCACCCCTCCACTTT
NA	NA	TRBV28	TRBJ1-1	CASSLGLEAFF	TGTGCCAGCAGTTTGGGGCTTGAAGCTTTCTTT
NA	NA	TRBV19	TRBJ1-1	CASSIVDRLNTEAFF	TGTGCCAGTAGTATAGTCGACAGGCTGAACACTGAAGCTTTCTTT
NA	once	TRBV28	TRBJ1-4	CASSPPTGLREKLFF	TGTGCCAGCAGCCCTCCCACAGGACTACGGGAAAAACTGTTTTTT
NA	NA	TRBV4-3	TRBJ2-6	CASSVGFPGYSGANVLTF	TGCGCCAGCAGTGTCGGTTTTCCGGGTTACTCTGGGGCCAACGTCCTGACTTTC
TRBD2	NA	TRBV7-9	TRBJ2-1	CASSRGEGTIYNEQFF	TGTGCCAGCAGTCGGGGGGAAGGGACTATCTACAATGAGCAGTTCTTC
TRBD1	few	TRBV7-9	TRBJ1-5	CASSPEGARGQPQHF	TGTGCCAGCAGCCCCGAGGGGGCGCGGGGTCAGCCCCAGCATTTT
NA	NA	TRBV27	TRBJ1-5	CASSLLGGNQPQHF	TGTGCCAGCAGTTTACTTGGAGGGAATCAGCCCCAGCATTTT
NA	NA	TRBV2	TRBJ2-3	CASSGGRQSHAYF	TGTGCCAGCAGTGGAGGGCGCCAGTCCCATGCGTATTTT
NA	NA	TRBV3-1/TRBV3-2	TRBJ2-7	CASSSDRTSFHEQYF	TGTGCCAGCAGCTCCGACAGAACGTCTTTCCACGAGCAGTACTTC
NA	NA	TRBV10-2	TRBJ2-5	CASRAERNQETQYF	TGCGCCAGCAGAGCTGAGCGGAACCAAGAGACCCAGTACTTC